What follows describes a single TCR beta chain. This CDR3 comprises 15 residues. Germline lookup yields CDR1 SQVTM and CDR2 ANQGSEA. TCRdb re-called the 5' RACE reads; every CDR3 protein appears as one record, without DNA. This sample lists roughly 380,000 distinct CDR3 sequences; its ten largest clones have 5.2%. This sample stems from a study of T cells expressing NK-cell markers. Across the study: From sorted CD3+CD56+NKG2C+, CD3+CD56+NKG2C- and CD3+CD56-NKG2C+ T cells came the TCR beta repertoires.

The specimen was blood T cells: a sorted CD56 or NKG2C T cell subset, CD4+ or CD8+ T cells, or bulk PBMC T cells (not recorded which). This TCR derives from a man aged 18 to 70 in good health. V and J are TRBV29-1 and TRBJ2-7; TCRdb lists TRBD2, though no DNA is available to test this call. This CDR3 is CSVKTSGRTSYEQYF.